Below, 30 T cell receptor beta chains from the same sample are listed, as sequenced in a study of blood T cells in healthy people across ages. It was with a sample-barcoded 5' primer and a J-beta primer mix that a second PCR of roughly 7 to 12 cycles was run. MiXCR was run by TCRdb on the 5' RACE reads, yielding one entry per CDR3 protein. The sample contains fewer than 750,000 distinct CDR3 sequences, roughly 43% of which appear only once. The sequencing input was blood. Receptor source: an elderly man in good health.

This clonotype was picked up a small number of times. Mismatch with germline at one junction end may stem from a read error. The V and J genes are TRBV9 and TRBJ2-6, with 7 bases that match TRBD2. The CDR3 runs to 17 residues. Germline-derived CDR1 and CDR2 are SGDLS and YYNGEE. CDR3 nucleotides: TGTGCCAGCAGCGTATGGGCGGGAGTGTCTGGCGCCAACGTCCTGACTTTC. It is translated as CASSVWAGVSGANVLTF.

Ten or more counts support this clonotype. The chain recombines TRBV6-6 with TRBJ2-3; TRBD1 aligns across 7 bases. With V trimmed by 0 bases and J by 6 bases, 6 bases remained unmatched. The CDR3 spans 15 residues. Per germline, CDR1 MNHNY and CDR2 SVGAGI (reference sequence). The CDR3 loop reads CASSYSTSRGDTQYF. The CDR3 nucleotides read TGTGCCAGCAGTTACTCGACATCCAGGGGGGATACGCAGTATTTT.

For this clonotype: A read error may be the cause here, since a much bigger clone is one base away. The chain is built from TRBV6-6 and TRBJ2-7; TRBD1 aligns across 10 bases. Germline CDR1 MNHNY, CDR2 SVGAGI (reference sequence). The CDR3 is 16 amino acids. As DNA, the CDR3 is TGTGCCAGCAGTTACGAATTAGGGACAGGGGAAGACGAGCAGTCCTTC. Translating it yields CASSYELGTGEDEQSF.

The genes are TRBV7-3 and TRBJ2-2; 8 bases map to TRBD2. CDR3 length: 14 residues. Looked up from germline, CDR1 is SGHTA and CDR2 is FQGTGA. With 5 bases clipped from V and 6 bases from J, the junction kept 5 bases outside the gene matches. The DNA of the CDR3 is TGTGCCAGCAGCGTGAGCGGGAGACCCGGGGAGCTGTTTTTT. Its protein is CASSVSGRPGELFF. Drawing the rest from reference TRBV7-3 and TRBJ2-2, the complete variable domain is GAGVSQTPSNKVTEKGKYVELRCDPISGHTALYWYRQSLGQGPEFLIYFQGTGAADDSGLPNDRFFAVRPEGSVSTLKIQRTERGDSAVYLCASSVSGRPGELFFGEGSRLTVL.

This clonotype was recorded at least ten times. The J gene is TRBJ1-2, the V gene TRBV7-2; D gene ambiguous. The CDR3 has 13 residues. The V end was cut by 1 base, the J end by 4 bases, with 7 bases between. Germline-derived CDR1 and CDR2 are SGHTA and FQGNSA. Here the CDR3 DNA reads TGTGCCAGCAGCTTAGGACGGGGCTATGGCTACACCTTC. Its translation: CASSLGRGYGYTF.

The table lists this clonotype with a few counts. The rearrangement links TRBV6-2 or TRBV6-3 to TRBJ2-7; 12 bases line up with TRBD2. With 6 bases clipped from V and 3 bases from J, the junction kept 9 bases outside the gene matches. The V gene's germline CDR1 is MNHEY and CDR2 SVGEGT. The CDR3 runs to 16 residues. The CDR3 spells CASSTLMGLAGYEQYF. CDR3 sequence (DNA): TGTGCCAGCAGCACCTTGATGGGACTAGCGGGCTACGAGCAGTACTTC.

This clonotype was recorded many times. This chain links TRBV6-5 with TRBJ2-3, with D possibly being TRBD1 (5 bases). V was cut by 2 bases and J by 1 base, with 13 bases left in between. Germline CDR1 reads MNHEY; CDR2 reads SVGAGI. CDR3 size: 16 residues. CDR3: CASSYQGPRGTDTQYF. Here the CDR3 DNA reads TGTGCCAGCAGTTACCAAGGGCCCAGGGGCACAGATACGCAGTATTTT.

The chain uses TRBV27 and TRBJ2-1, with TRBD2 matching 9 bases. Germline V gene data show CDR1 as MNHEY and CDR2 as SMNVEV (reference sequence). The CDR3 loop spans 15 amino acids. Unmatched junction bases numbered 12, after V lost 6 bases and J lost 9 bases. The CDR3 spells CASSDRLAGFGEQFF. The CDR3 region has the DNA TGTGCCAGCAGCGACCGGCTAGCGGGATTTGGTGAGCAGTTCTTC.

This clonotype showed up just a few times. The J gene is TRBJ2-7, the V gene TRBV10-2; 7 bases align to TRBD2. Germline loops: CDR1 WSHSY, CDR2 SAAADI. The CDR3 has 14 residues. V dropped 7 bases and J dropped 7; count of bases not matched to a gene: 13. CDR3: CASNGGNLVLEQYF. CDR3 coding DNA: TGCGCCAGCAACGGGGGGAACTTGGTGTTGGAGCAGTACTTC.

In this sample, this clonotype turned up a few times. V and J are TRBV7-2 and TRBJ2-5, with a weak D call TRBD1 (5 bases). The length of the CDR3 is 15 residues. The V end was cut by 5 bases, the J end by 4 bases, with 17 bases between. Germline CDR1 is SGHTA and CDR2 is FQGNSA. Here the CDR3 reads CASSPTGPGSETQYF. DNA of the CDR3: TGTGCCAGCAGCCCTACGGGCCCAGGGTCAGAGACCCAGTACTTC.

This clonotype was seen many times. This sequence joins TRBV5-6 and TRBJ2-1; D not certain. CDR1 SGHDT and CDR2 YYEEEE come from the germline V gene. This CDR3 is 14 amino acids long. V was trimmed by 1 base and J by 12 bases, leaving 17 bases between them. CDR3 sequence (DNA): TGTGCCAGCAGCTTGAGGGCTCGTTATGTTCGGCAGTTCTTC. Its protein is CASSLRARYVRQFF.

The V and J genes are TRBV5-5 and TRBJ2-7; TRBD1 or TRBD2 may be the D gene (6 bases each). The J call may be incorrect, as the DNA end agrees better with TRBJ2-5. This CDR3 contains 12 residues. Germline assignment: CDR1 SGHKS and CDR2 YYEKEE (reference sequence). The CDR3 reads CASTSGAKTQYF. Written as DNA, the CDR3 is TGTGCCAGCACCTCGGGGGCGAAGACCCAGTACTTC.

Remarks on this clonotype: A much larger clone differs by one base, so this may be a read error. The rearrangement links TRBV5-8 to TRBJ2-4; TRBD1 might be the D (6 bases). TRBJ2-7 explains the end of the DNA better; the J call may be wrong. Germline V gene data show CDR1 as SGHTS and CDR2 as YDEGEE. The CDR3 covers 13 residues. The CDR3 here is CASSPRDTYEQYF. CDR3 bases: TGTGCCAGCAGCCCCCGGGACACCTACGAGCAGTACTTC.

This chain uses TRBV20-1 with TRBJ1-1, with D tentatively TRBD1 (6 bases). Per germline, CDR1 DFQATT and CDR2 SNEGSKA (reference sequence). Trimming removed 1 base at V and 0 bases at J, with 12 bases between. The CDR3 is made up of 15 amino acids. The CDR3 nucleotides read TGCAGTGCTAGAGGGGCAGGGGCTATGAACACTGAAGCTTTCTTT. Residues: CSARGAGAMNTEAFF.

This clonotype was seen more than once but under ten times. This rearrangement joins TRBV7-9 to TRBJ2-3, with 8 bases fitting TRBD1. Germline V gene lookup returns CDR1 SEHNR and CDR2 FQNEAQ (reference sequence). The V and J ends lost 2 bases and 1 base, in that order; junction bases with no gene match: 2. The CDR3 runs to 15 residues. The CDR3 bases are TGTGCCAGCAGCTTATGGGGACAGGGCACAGATACGCAGTATTTT. Amino acid sequence: CASSLWGQGTDTQYF.

The rearrangement links TRBV12-5 to TRBJ2-7, with unresolved D. The germline V and J ends were trimmed by 7 bases and 0 bases, with 16 bases remaining between them. Germline lookup yields CDR1 LGHNT and CDR2 FRNRAP. The CDR3 extends over 15 amino acids. The CDR3 loop is CASAPAIRSSYEQYF. In DNA form, the CDR3 reads TGTGCTAGTGCGCCAGCGATCAGGAGCTCCTACGAGCAGTACTTC.

The chain joins TRBV7-2 to TRBJ2-5; D is uncertain. Trimming pared 1 base from V and 11 bases from J, leaving 23 bases between. Germline loops: CDR1 SGHTA, CDR2 FQGNSA. The CDR3 runs to 16 residues. CDR3 protein: CASSLGGFGPNNEQYF. The CDR3 DNA follows: TGTGCCAGCAGCTTAGGAGGATTTGGGCCAAACAATGAGCAGTACTTC.

This clonotype came up many times. This CDR3 reads CASSQRGYEQYF. CDR3 DNA sequence: TGTGCCAGCAGCCAGAGGGGCTACGAGCAGTACTTC. This sequence joins TRBV6-6 and TRBJ2-7; TRBD1 or TRBD2 may be the D gene (5 bases each). CDR1 MNHNY and CDR2 SVGAGI come from the germline V gene (reference sequence). The CDR3 spans 12 residues. The ends were cut back, 6 bases at V and 3 bases at J, with 9 bases in the middle.

The chain is built from TRBV29-1 and TRBJ1-2; D is unresolved. Germline-derived CDR1 and CDR2 are SQVTM and ANQGSEA. Trimming removed 4 bases at V and 4 bases at J, with 13 bases between. This CDR3 is built from 13 residues. CDR3 DNA sequence: TGCAGCGTTGTATGGAGGCAGCCCTATGGCTACACCTTC. It translates to CSVVWRQPYGYTF.

The rearrangement uses TRBV18 and TRBJ1-1, with a weak D call TRBD1 (5 bases). The CDR3 loop spans 14 amino acids. V lost 1 base and J lost 5, with 11 bases in between. Per the germline V gene, CDR1 is KGHSH and CDR2 is LQKENI. CDR3 sequence (DNA): TGTGCCAGCTCACCACGGAGAGGGGATACTGAAGCTTTCTTT. Protein sequence: CASSPRRGDTEAFF.

The chain is built from TRBV20-1 and TRBJ1-2; D is perhaps TRBD1 (5 bases). The CDR3 loop spans 13 amino acids. Germline loops: CDR1 DFQATT, CDR2 SNEGSKA (reference sequence). The V and J ends lost 6 bases and 1 base respectively, with 12 bases between them. The CDR3 loop is CSAATQGNYGYTF. As DNA, the CDR3 is TGCAGTGCCGCCACGCAGGGTAACTATGGCTACACCTTC.

The chain joins TRBV10-3 to TRBJ2-5; D not resolved. Germline V lookup: CDR1 ENHRY, CDR2 SYGVKD. The CDR3 covers 14 residues. V lost 4 bases, J lost 0 bases, and 9 bases lay in between. The CDR3 nucleotides are TGTGCCATCAGTGCCTCTACCCACCAAGAGACCCAGTACTTC. Amino acid sequence: CAISASTHQETQYF.

J is TRBJ2-7 and V is TRBV12-3 or TRBV12-4; D perhaps matches TRBD2 (6 bases). Gene TRBJ2-5 matches the end of the DNA better, so the J call may be wrong. The CDR3 runs 13 residues. Here the CDR3 reads CASSAWAGETQYF. CDR3 DNA sequence: TGTGCCAGCAGTGCCTGGGCGGGGGAGACCCAGTACTTC.

The chain is built from TRBV12-1 and TRBJ2-7; no DNA check was done on the table's D call, TRBD1. TRBV12-1 represents a pseudogene. This CDR3 is 13 amino acids long. CDR3 amino acids: CASSPRQAHEQYF. CDR3 DNA: TGTGCCAGCAGCCCGAGACAGGCGCACGAGCAGTACTTC.

V usage is TRBV6-2 or TRBV6-3 and J usage is TRBJ2-5; 9 bases map to TRBD1. TRBJ2-7 matches the DNA end more closely, so the J call is doubtful. Germline V gene sequence: CDR1 MNHEY, CDR2 SVGEGT. The CDR3 consists of 15 residues. For the CDR3, the DNA is TGTGCCAGCCGGAGGGACAGGGACGGTGAGTACGAGCAGTACTTC. This codes for CASRRDRDGEYEQYF.

The V gene is TRBV2, the J gene TRBJ1-2; 7 bases are shared with TRBD1. Trimming removed 4 bases from V and 8 bases from J; junction bases left unmatched: 4. CDR3 length: 12 residues. Per the germline V gene, CDR1 is SNHLY and CDR2 is FYNNEI. CDR3 residues: CASSGGQRGYTF. The CDR3 DNA is TGTGCCAGCAGTGGGGGACAGAGGGGCTACACCTTC.

The table lists this clonotype with a few counts. The genes are TRBV5-1 and TRBJ2-7; D tentatively fits TRBD1 or TRBD2 (6 bases each). CDR3 size: 15 residues. Germline V gene lookup returns CDR1 SGHRS and CDR2 YFSETQ. V was trimmed by 0 bases and J by 4 bases, leaving 14 bases between them. CDR3 bases: TGCGCCAGCAGCTTGGTGGGGGGCGCGGATTACGAGCAGTACTTC. Its translation is CASSLVGGADYEQYF.

This clonotype appeared a single time. This clone may be a read error of a much larger clone one base away. The chain joins TRBV20-1 to TRBJ2-7; D is perhaps TRBD2 (6 bases). CDR3 length: 14 amino acids. Trimming removed 5 bases from V and 6 bases from J, with 20 bases in between. Germline lookup yields CDR1 DFQATT and CDR2 SNEGSKA (reference sequence). The CDR3 bases are TGCAGTGCTTCGTCGGGACGGGGGACCTGCGAGCAGTACTTC. Protein sequence: CSASSGRGTCEQYF.

V gene TRBV20-1 combines with J gene TRBJ2-7, with D hard to call. The CDR3 runs 12 residues. Germline V CDR1 and CDR2: DFQATT, SNEGSKA (reference sequence). The ends were cut back, 4 bases at V and 2 bases at J, with 9 bases in the middle. The CDR3 is CSAKNGPYEQYF. The CDR3 DNA reads TGCAGTGCTAAGAACGGACCCTACGAGCAGTACTTC.

The chain couples TRBV4-3 to TRBJ1-6, with a tentative D call TRBD1 (5 bases). The CDR3 has 15 amino acids. Germline V gene lookup returns CDR1 LGHNA and CDR2 YSLEER. Trimming removed 1 base at V and 5 bases at J, with 9 bases between. The CDR3 is CASSQVWGNNSPLHF. The CDR3 bases are TGCGCCAGCAGCCAAGTATGGGGGAATAATTCACCCCTCCACTTT.